The entry below describes one T cell receptor (beta chain). No antigen is known for it. The germline V gene encodes CDR1 SGHDT and CDR2 YYEEEE. V lost 3 bases to trimming and J lost 2 bases; unmatched junction nucleotides: 2. The CDR3 has 14 residues. Naivety among CD8 cells was defined by CD45RO negativity and positive CCR7 selection, thereby excluding terminally differentiated effector memory CD45RA+ cells. Each subset's genomic DNA was split evenly across several immunoSEQ plates. Some clones are missing from TCRdb's copy, which holds only in-frame ones; the method was immunoSEQ multiplex PCR. The sample consists of 600,000 or so clones, roughly 95% of them appearing once. The source of the sample is a study of shared clonotypes between healthy human individuals. Study in general: Each donor's CD8 memory used one plate, CD8 naive two, each CD4 subset three. Whole-study results and caveats: Non-shared clonotypes had lower generation probabilities than those shared by all four donors.

This TCR was recovered from a woman aged 25-40 years in good health. What was sequenced was naive CD8+ T cells sorted from blood. The chain joins TRBV5-6 to TRBJ1-1, with 9 bases lining up with TRBD1. CDR3 DNA: TGTGCCAGCAGCTGGGACAGGGATAACACTGAAGCTTTCTTT. This encodes CASSWDRDNTEAFF.